This TCR beta chain was captured in a study of T-cell reconstitution after alpha-beta-depleted transplantation in children. Study conclusions and caveats: By about two months after transplant, alpha-beta T cells reportedly arose from several hundred graft clones that had expanded.

As for this clonotype: The antigen is not known.

Germline CDR1 is LNHNV and CDR2 is YYDKDF (reference sequence). This CDR3 spans 15 amino acids. Deletions cut 0 bases from V and 3 bases from J, with 11 bases between. During its preparation, the TCRbeta library received unique molecular identifiers. Using its own MiXCR run on the PCR reads, TCRdb lists one record per CDR3 protein. The sample has about 120,000 distinct CDR3 sequences, more than 20% seen once. Sequences were derived from PBMCs, mostly from graft donor cells, sampled 180 days after TCRalphabeta/CD19-depleted stem cell transplant. The genes are TRBV15 and TRBJ1-1; D is perhaps TRBD1 (5 bases). The source of this sequence is a male patient between 2 and 10 years old who had a stem cell transplant for chronic granulomatous disease, so the T cells may come from the graft donor. CDR3: CATSRDPAGDTEAFF. In DNA, the CDR3 is TGTGCCACCAGCAGAGATCCAGCGGGGGACACTGAAGCTTTCTTT.